The rows below give T cell receptor beta chains drawn from one sample of a study of cytomegalovirus exposure and HLA in healthy donors. The method was immunoSEQ multiplex PCR; TCRdb's version includes in-frame clones alone and lacks a portion of them. The table has around 210,000 clones, 78% seen once. Sample: PBMCs. All receptors come from a boy aged 5-17 years in good health and CMV-seronegative. CDR3s include the opening cysteine and the closing phenylalanine or tryptophan. D genes are given only for firm matches. Clone size is shown for a subset of rows, as once, few, many or a class of expanded clone.

v_call: TRBV10-1
j_call: TRBJ2-3
clone_size: NA
d_call: NA
cdr3_nt: TGCGCCAGCTACGAGAGGGAAACAGATACGCAGTATTTT
cdr3_aa: CASYERETDTQYF

v_call: TRBV9
j_call: TRBJ1-2
clone_size: NA
d_call: NA
cdr3_nt: TGTGCCAGCAGCGTAGGAGGGATGAGCTATGGCTACACCTTC
cdr3_aa: CASSVGGMSYGYTF

v_call: TRBV11-3
j_call: TRBJ1-1
clone_size: few
d_call: NA
cdr3_nt: TGTGCCACCTCCCGGGGGTCCGAACGGGCTTTCTTT
cdr3_aa: CATSRGSERAFF

v_call: TRBV10-3
j_call: TRBJ1-1
clone_size: NA
d_call: NA
cdr3_nt: TGTGCCATCAGCCACGACAGTGAAGCTTTCTTT
cdr3_aa: CAISHDSEAFF

v_call: TRBV28
j_call: TRBJ1-6
clone_size: NA
d_call: NA
cdr3_nt: TGTGGTTGCAAAGGGCAGGGCTATAATTCACCCCTCCACTTT
cdr3_aa: CGCKGQGYNSPLHF

v_call: TRBV30
j_call: TRBJ1-1
clone_size: NA
d_call: TRBD1
cdr3_nt: TGTGCCTGGAGCCCTGGACAGGGCGAAGCTTTCTTT
cdr3_aa: CAWSPGQGEAFF

v_call: TRBV30
j_call: TRBJ2-6
clone_size: NA
d_call: NA
cdr3_nt: TGTGCCTCAAGCAGGGGCTCTGGGGCCAACGTCCTGACTTTC
cdr3_aa: CASSRGSGANVLTF

v_call: TRBV21-1
j_call: TRBJ2-5
clone_size: few
d_call: NA
cdr3_nt: TGTGCCAGCAGCAAAGCGGGGACAGGGGGGGAAGAGACCCAGTACTTC
cdr3_aa: CASSKAGTGGEETQYF

v_call: TRBV5-4
j_call: TRBJ2-7
clone_size: NA
d_call: TRBD1
cdr3_nt: TGTGCCAGCAGCTTCGGGACAGGGGGCTCCTACGAGCAGTACTTC
cdr3_aa: CASSFGTGGSYEQYF

v_call: TRBV4-1
j_call: TRBJ2-3
clone_size: NA
d_call: NA
cdr3_nt: TGCGCCAGCAGCCAATCAGGGTTAGCGCAGTATTTT
cdr3_aa: CASSQSGLAQYF

v_call: TRBV11-2
j_call: TRBJ2-1
clone_size: once
d_call: TRBD1
cdr3_nt: TGTGCCAGCAGCTTATGGGACAGGGTCGACAATGAGCAGTTCTTC
cdr3_aa: CASSLWDRVDNEQFF

v_call: TRBV19
j_call: TRBJ1-1
clone_size: NA
d_call: NA
cdr3_nt: TGTGCCAGTAGTGGGCTCCTTGGAACTGAAGCTTTCTTT
cdr3_aa: CASSGLLGTEAFF

v_call: TRBV6-5
j_call: TRBJ1-1
clone_size: NA
d_call: NA
cdr3_nt: TGTGCCAGCAGTTACCGCAAGGGGGCTGAAGCTTTCTTT
cdr3_aa: CASSYRKGAEAFF

v_call: TRBV5-1
j_call: TRBJ2-7
clone_size: NA
d_call: TRBD2
cdr3_nt: TGCGCCAGCAGCGGGACTAGCGGGAGGCCCCTTTCCTACGAGCAGTACTTC
cdr3_aa: CASSGTSGRPLSYEQYF

v_call: TRBV13
j_call: TRBJ2-7
clone_size: NA
d_call: NA
cdr3_nt: TGTGCCAGCAGCTCCGGAGAGAGCTCCTACGAGCAGTACTTC
cdr3_aa: CASSSGESSYEQYF

v_call: TRBV5-4
j_call: TRBJ2-7
clone_size: once
d_call: TRBD2
cdr3_nt: TGTGCCAGCAGCTTGGGGGCGGGAGGCTGGAACGAGCAGTACTTC
cdr3_aa: CASSLGAGGWNEQYF

v_call: TRBV5-6
j_call: TRBJ2-1
clone_size: NA
d_call: NA
cdr3_nt: TGTGCCAGCAGTCGCGGACACTACAATGAGCAGTTCTTC
cdr3_aa: CASSRGHYNEQFF

v_call: TRBV5-6
j_call: TRBJ2-2
clone_size: NA
d_call: TRBD1
cdr3_nt: TGTGCCAGCAGCTTGACGGACAGGGACACCGGGGAGCTGTTTTTT
cdr3_aa: CASSLTDRDTGELFF

v_call: TRBV7-2
j_call: TRBJ2-7
clone_size: NA
d_call: NA
cdr3_nt: TGTGCCAGCAGCTCGACCTCGGCAGGTTCCTACGAGCAGTACTTC
cdr3_aa: CASSSTSAGSYEQYF

v_call: TRBV6-6
j_call: TRBJ2-7
clone_size: few
d_call: TRBD2
cdr3_nt: TGTGCCAGCAGTCAGCGAAGGACTAGCGGGGGATACGAGCAGTACTTC
cdr3_aa: CASSQRRTSGGYEQYF

v_call: TRBV5-4
j_call: TRBJ2-1
clone_size: few
d_call: TRBD2
cdr3_nt: TGTGCCAGCAGCCGGCTAGCGGGGGGGCTTGGGAATGAGCAGTTCTTC
cdr3_aa: CASSRLAGGLGNEQFF

v_call: TRBV6-6
j_call: TRBJ2-6
clone_size: NA
d_call: TRBD1
cdr3_nt: TGTGCCAGCAGTGACGGGACAGGGGGCGTCCTGACTTTC
cdr3_aa: CASSDGTGGVLTF

v_call: TRBV7-9
j_call: TRBJ1-2
clone_size: NA
d_call: NA
cdr3_nt: TGTGCCAGCAGCTTAGCCGGTGTGGACTATGGCTACACCTTC
cdr3_aa: CASSLAGVDYGYTF